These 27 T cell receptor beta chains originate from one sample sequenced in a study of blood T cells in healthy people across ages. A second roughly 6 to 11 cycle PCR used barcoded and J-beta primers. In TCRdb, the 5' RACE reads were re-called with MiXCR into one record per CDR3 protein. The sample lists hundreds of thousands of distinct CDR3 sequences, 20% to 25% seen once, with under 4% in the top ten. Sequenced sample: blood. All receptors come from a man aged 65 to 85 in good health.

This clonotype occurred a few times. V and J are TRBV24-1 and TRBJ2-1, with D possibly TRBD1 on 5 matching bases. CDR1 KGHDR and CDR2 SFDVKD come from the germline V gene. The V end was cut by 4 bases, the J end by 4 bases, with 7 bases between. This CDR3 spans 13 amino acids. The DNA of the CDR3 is TGTGCCACCAGTGACCAGGGTTACAATGAGCAGTTCTTC. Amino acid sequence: CATSDQGYNEQFF.

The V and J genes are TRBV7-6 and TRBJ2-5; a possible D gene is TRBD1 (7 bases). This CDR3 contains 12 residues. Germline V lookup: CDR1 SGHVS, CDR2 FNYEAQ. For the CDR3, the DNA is TGTACCACTCTCCAGGGGGGCGGGACCCAGTACTTC. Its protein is CTTLQGGGTQYF.

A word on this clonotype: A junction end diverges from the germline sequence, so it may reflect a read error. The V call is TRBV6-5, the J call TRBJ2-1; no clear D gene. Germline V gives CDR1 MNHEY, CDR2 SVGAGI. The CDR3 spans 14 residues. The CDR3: CAGSYSMGFGEQFF. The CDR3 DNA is TGTGCCGGCAGTTACTCGATGGGGTTTGGTGAGCAGTTCTTC.

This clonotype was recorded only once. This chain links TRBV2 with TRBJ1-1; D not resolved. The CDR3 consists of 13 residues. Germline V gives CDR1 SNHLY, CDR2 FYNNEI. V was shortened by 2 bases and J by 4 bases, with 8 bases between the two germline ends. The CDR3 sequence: CASSESGFTEAFF. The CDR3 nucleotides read TGTGCCAGCAGTGAATCGGGGTTCACTGAAGCTTTCTTT.

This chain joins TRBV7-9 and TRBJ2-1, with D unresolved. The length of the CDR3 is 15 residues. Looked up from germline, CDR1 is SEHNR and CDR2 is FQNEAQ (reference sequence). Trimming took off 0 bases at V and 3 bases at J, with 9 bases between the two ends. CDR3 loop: CASSLASAGYNEQFF. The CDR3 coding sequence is TGTGCCAGCAGCTTAGCAAGTGCAGGCTACAATGAGCAGTTCTTC.

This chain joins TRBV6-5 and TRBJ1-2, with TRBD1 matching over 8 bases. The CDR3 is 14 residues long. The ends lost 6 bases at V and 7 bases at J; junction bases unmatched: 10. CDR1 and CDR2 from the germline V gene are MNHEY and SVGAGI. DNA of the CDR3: TGTGCCAGCAGGGAACTTACAGGGGGAGGTGGCTACACCTTC. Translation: CASRELTGGGGYTF.

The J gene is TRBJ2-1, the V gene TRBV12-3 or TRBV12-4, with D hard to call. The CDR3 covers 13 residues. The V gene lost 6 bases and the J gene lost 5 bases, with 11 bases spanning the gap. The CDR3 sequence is CASRSSMNNEQFF. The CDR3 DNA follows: TGTGCCAGCAGATCCTCAATGAACAATGAGCAGTTCTTC.

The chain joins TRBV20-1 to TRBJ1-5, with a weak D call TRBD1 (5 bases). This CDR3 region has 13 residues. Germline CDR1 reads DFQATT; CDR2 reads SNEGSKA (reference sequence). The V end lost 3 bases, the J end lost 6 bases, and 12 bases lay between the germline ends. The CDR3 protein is CSASPGFSQPQHF. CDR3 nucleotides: TGCAGTGCTAGTCCAGGGTTCAGTCAGCCCCAGCATTTT.

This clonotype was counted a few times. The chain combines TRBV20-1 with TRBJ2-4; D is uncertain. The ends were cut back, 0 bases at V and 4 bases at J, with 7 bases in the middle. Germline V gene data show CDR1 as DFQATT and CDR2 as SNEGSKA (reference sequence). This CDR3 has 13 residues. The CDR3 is CSARDYIKNIQYF. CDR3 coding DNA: TGCAGTGCTAGAGATTACATAAAAAACATTCAGTACTTC.

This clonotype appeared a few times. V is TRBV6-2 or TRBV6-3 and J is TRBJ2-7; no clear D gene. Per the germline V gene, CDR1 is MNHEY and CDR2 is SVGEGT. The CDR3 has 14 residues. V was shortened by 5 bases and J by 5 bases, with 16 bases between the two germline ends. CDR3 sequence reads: CASSPDLVLNEQYF. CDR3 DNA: TGTGCCAGCAGTCCAGATCTAGTACTCAACGAGCAGTACTTC.

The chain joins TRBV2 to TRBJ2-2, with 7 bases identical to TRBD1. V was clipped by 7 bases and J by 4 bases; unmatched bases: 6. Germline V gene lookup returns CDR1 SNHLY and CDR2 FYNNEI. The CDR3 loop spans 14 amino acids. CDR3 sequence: CASTRQGSTGELFF. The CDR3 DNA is TGTGCCAGCACGAGACAGGGATCCACCGGGGAGCTGTTTTTT.

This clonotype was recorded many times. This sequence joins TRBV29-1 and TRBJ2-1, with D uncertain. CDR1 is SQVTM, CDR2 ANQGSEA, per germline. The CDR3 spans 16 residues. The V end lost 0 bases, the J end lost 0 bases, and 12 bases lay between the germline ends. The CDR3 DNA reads TGCAGCGTTGAAGATGTCACCAGGAGCTCCTACAATGAGCAGTTCTTC. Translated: CSVEDVTRSSYNEQFF.

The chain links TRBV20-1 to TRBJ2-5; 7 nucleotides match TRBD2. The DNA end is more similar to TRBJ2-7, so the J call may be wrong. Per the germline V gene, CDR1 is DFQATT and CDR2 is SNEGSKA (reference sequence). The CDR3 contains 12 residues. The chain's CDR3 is CSGSGATYEQYF. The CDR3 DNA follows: TGCAGCGGGAGCGGGGCTACATACGAGCAGTACTTC.

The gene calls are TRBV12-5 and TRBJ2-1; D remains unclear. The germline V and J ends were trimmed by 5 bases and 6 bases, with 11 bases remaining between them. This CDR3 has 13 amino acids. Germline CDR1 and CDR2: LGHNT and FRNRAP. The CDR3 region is CASGPSLGNEQFF. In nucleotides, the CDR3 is TGTGCTAGTGGTCCGTCCCTGGGCAATGAGCAGTTCTTC.

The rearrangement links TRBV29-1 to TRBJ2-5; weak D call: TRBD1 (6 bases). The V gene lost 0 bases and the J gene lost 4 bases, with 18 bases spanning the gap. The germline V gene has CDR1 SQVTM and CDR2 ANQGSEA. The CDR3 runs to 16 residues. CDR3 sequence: CSVEDPLGRGGETQYF. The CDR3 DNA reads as TGCAGCGTTGAAGATCCCCTAGGCAGGGGTGGAGAGACCCAGTACTTC. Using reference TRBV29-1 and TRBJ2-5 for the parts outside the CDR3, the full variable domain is SAVISQKPSRDICQRGTSLTIQCQVDSQVTMMFWYRQQPGQSLTLIATANQGSEATYESGFVIDKFPISRPNLTFSTLTVSNMSPEDSSIYLCSVEDPLGRGGETQYFGPGTRLLVL.

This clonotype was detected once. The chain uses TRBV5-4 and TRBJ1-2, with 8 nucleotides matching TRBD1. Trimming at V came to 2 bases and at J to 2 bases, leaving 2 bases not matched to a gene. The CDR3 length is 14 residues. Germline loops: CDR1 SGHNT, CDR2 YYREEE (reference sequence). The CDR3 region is CASSFGQGNYGYTF. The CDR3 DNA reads TGTGCCAGCAGCTTCGGACAGGGCAACTATGGCTACACCTTC.

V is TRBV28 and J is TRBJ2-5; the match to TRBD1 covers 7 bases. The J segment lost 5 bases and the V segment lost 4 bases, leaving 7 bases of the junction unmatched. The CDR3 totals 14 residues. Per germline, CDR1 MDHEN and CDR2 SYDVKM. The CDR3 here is CASSSPTGVETQYF. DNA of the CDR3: TGTGCCAGCAGTTCCCCCACAGGGGTGGAGACCCAGTACTTC.

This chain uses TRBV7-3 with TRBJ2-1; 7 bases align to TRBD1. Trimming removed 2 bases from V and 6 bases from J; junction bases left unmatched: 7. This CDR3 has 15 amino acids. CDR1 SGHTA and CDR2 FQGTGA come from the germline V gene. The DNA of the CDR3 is TGTGCCAGCAGCTTATGGCAGGGGGAAGGCAATGAGCAGTTCTTC. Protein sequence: CASSLWQGEGNEQFF. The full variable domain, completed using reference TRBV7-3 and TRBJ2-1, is GAGVSQTPSNKVTEKGKYVELRCDPISGHTALYWYRQSLGQGPEFLIYFQGTGAADDSGLPNDRFFAVRPEGSVSTLKIQRTERGDSAVYLCASSLWQGEGNEQFFGPGTRLTVL.

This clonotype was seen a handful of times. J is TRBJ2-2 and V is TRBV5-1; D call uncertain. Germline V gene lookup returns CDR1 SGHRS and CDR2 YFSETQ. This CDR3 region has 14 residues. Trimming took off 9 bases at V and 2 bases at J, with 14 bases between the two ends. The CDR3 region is CATARAENTGELFF. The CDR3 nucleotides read TGCGCCACCGCTCGGGCCGAAAACACCGGGGAGCTGTTTTTT.

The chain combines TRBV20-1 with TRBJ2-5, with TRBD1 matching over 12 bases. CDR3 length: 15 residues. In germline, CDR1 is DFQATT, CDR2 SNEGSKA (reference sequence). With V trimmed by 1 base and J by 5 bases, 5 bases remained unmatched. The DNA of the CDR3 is TGCAGTGCTAGAGTCCGGGACAGGGGGCAGGAGACCCAGTACTTC. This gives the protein CSARVRDRGQETQYF.

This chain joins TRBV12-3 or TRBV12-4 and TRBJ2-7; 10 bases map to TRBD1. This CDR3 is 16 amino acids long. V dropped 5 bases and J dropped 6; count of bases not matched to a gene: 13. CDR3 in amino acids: CASSLHPGQGSLEQYF. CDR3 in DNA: TGTGCCAGCAGTCTACACCCGGGACAGGGGAGCCTCGAGCAGTACTTC.

Written as DNA, the CDR3 is TGTGCCAGCAGCCGAAGAAACACCATATATTTT. Its translation: CASSRRNTIYF. The J gene is TRBJ1-3, the V gene TRBV14; the D is unclear. The ends were cut back, 4 bases at V and 5 bases at J, with 3 bases in the middle. This CDR3 region has 11 residues. From germline, CDR1 is SGHDN and CDR2 FVKESK. Full variable domain (remainder filled in from reference TRBV14 and TRBJ1-3): EAGVTQFPSHSVIEKGQTVTLRCDPISGHDNLYWYRRVMGKEIKFLLHFVKESKQDESGMPNNRFLAERTGGTYSTLKVQPAELEDSGVYFCASSRRNTIYFGEGSWLTVV.

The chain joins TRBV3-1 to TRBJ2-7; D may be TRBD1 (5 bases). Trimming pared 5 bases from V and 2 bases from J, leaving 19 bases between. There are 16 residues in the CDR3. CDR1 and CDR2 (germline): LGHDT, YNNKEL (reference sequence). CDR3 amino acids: CASSLAWSGRAYEQYF. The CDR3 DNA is TGTGCCAGCAGCTTGGCCTGGAGTGGCAGGGCCTACGAGCAGTACTTC.

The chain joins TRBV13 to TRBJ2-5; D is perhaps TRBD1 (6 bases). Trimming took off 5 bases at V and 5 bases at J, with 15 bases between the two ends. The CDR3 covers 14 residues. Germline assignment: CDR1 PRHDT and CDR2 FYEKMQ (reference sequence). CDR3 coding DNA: TGTGCCAGCAGCAAAACAGGGTACTTCGAGACCCAGTACTTC. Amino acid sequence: CASSKTGYFETQYF.

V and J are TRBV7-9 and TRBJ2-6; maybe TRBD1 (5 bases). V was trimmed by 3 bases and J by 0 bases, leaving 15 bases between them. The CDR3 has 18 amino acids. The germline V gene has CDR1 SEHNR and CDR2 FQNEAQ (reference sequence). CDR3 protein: CASSFNRRDHSGANVLTF. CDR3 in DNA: TGTGCCAGCAGCTTTAACAGGAGAGACCACTCTGGGGCCAACGTCCTGACTTTC.

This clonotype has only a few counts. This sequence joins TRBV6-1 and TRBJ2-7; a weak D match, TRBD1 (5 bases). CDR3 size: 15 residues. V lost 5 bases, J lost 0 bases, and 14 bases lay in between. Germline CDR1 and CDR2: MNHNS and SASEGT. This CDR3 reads CASSRSGSTSYEQYF. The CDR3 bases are TGTGCCAGCAGTCGCTCAGGGTCTACCTCCTACGAGCAGTACTTC.

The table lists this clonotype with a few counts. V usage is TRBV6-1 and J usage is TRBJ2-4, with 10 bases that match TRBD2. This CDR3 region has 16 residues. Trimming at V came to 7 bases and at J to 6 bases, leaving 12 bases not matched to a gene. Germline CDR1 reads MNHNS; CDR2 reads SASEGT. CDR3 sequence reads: CASTELAGGLRNIQYF. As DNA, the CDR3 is TGTGCCAGCACCGAGTTAGCGGGAGGTTTGAGAAACATTCAGTACTTC.